Following are 8 T cell receptor beta chains from one sample sequenced in a study of vaccination and CD4 T cells after COVID-19. Treatment given: roughly 11-day PBMC culture with coronavirus spike peptide pools or control peptides (ViraFEST assay). The Oncomine TCR Beta short-read assay sequenced DNA from cultured CD4+ T cells. One entry per CDR3 protein results from TCRdb running MiXCR on the PCR reads. The repertoire holds more than 9,000 distinct CDR3 sequences, with about 30% as singletons. Antigens of these TCRs are unknown. Sequenced input: cultured CD4+ T cells from blood. The receptors here all came from a human donor with COVID-19.

J is TRBJ1-5 and V is TRBV21-1. TRBV21-1 is a known pseudogene. This CDR3 contains 14 residues. CDR3 loop: CASKTPGRAQPQHF. The CDR3 DNA reads as TGTGCCAGCAAAACTCCGGGGAGGGCGCAGCCCCAGCATTTT.

The chain combines TRBV12-3 or TRBV12-4 with TRBJ1-2; D is unresolved. Trimming pared 3 bases from V and 7 bases from J, leaving 12 bases between. The CDR3 has 13 amino acids. The CDR3, as DNA: TGTGCCAGCAGTTTGGTAGGAGGAAGTGGCTACACCTTC. This gives the protein CASSLVGGSGYTF.

This chain uses TRBV11-3 with TRBJ2-1; maybe TRBD1 (6 bases). The germline V gene encodes CDR1 SGHNT and CDR2 YENEEA. There are 15 residues in the CDR3. V was pared by 4 bases and J by 1 base, with 11 bases between. The CDR3 bases are TGTGCCAGCAGCTCACCCGGACAGTCCTACAATGAGCAGTTCTTC. Amino acids: CASSSPGQSYNEQFF.

The V gene is TRBV12-5, the J gene TRBJ2-7; possible D gene TRBD1, 6 bases. CDR3 length equals 13 residues. Germline assignment: CDR1 LGHNT and CDR2 FRNRAP. Trimming removed 7 bases at V and 9 bases at J, with 19 bases between. The CDR3 nucleotides read TGTGCTAGTGCCTCCACAACTTCAGGGGTGCAGTACTTC. Translation: CASASTTSGVQYF.

There are a few counts of this clonotype. V is TRBV2 and J is TRBJ1-6; TRBD1 agrees at 9 bases. The J segment lost 9 bases and the V segment lost 2 bases, leaving 2 bases of the junction unmatched. Germline lookup yields CDR1 SNHLY and CDR2 FYNNEI. The CDR3 is 14 amino acids. CDR3 loop: CASSERGQGSPLHF. Here the CDR3 DNA reads TGTGCCAGCAGTGAAAGGGGACAGGGTTCACCCCTCCACTTT.

The J gene is TRBJ1-2, the V gene TRBV28; D gene uncertain. The CDR3 has 13 residues. Trimming removed 2 bases from V and 2 bases from J, with 6 bases in between. Germline CDR1 MDHEN, CDR2 SYDVKM. The CDR3, as DNA: TGTGCCAGCAGTTTAAGTGGGAACTATGGCTACACCTTC. The encoded protein is CASSLSGNYGYTF.

On this clonotype: With a much larger clone just one base away, this may be a read error. This rearrangement joins TRBV21-1 to TRBJ1-5; TRBD1, the D gene given by the table, was not confirmed from the DNA. TRBV21-1 is a recognized pseudogene. This CDR3 has 13 residues. CDR3 sequence (DNA): TGTGCCAGCAGCAAATATGACAGCCTGCCCCAGCATTTT. Translation gives CASSKYDSLPQHF.

This chain joins TRBV11-2 and TRBJ1-6; D call uncertain. The CDR3 runs 15 residues. Germline CDR1 SGHAT, CDR2 FQNNGV. The ends were cut back, 2 bases at V and 0 bases at J, with 5 bases in the middle. The CDR3 region is CASSLTISYNSPLHF. The CDR3 nucleotides read TGTGCCAGCAGCTTAACGATCTCCTATAATTCACCCCTCCACTTT.